These 22 T cell receptor beta chains came from one sample sequenced in a study of tumor-infiltrating lymphocytes in primary liver carcinoma. Between 20 and 30 mg of unsorted bulk tissue served as the source from which RNA and DNA were co-extracted. The authors made TCR beta cDNA from approximately 500 ng total RNA with a constant-region primer. Three-round nested multiplex PCR performed with slightly modified ARM-PCR produced the TCR beta libraries. A C-beta reverse primer was combined with TRBV1-TRBV30 forward primers in the first two PCR rounds, and each round had around 11 cycles. TCRdb reprocessed the multiplex PCR reads with MiXCR, giving one entry per CDR3 protein. The repertoire consists of 100,000 or so distinct CDR3 sequences, with roughly 80% occurring once and the leading ten covering about 20%. The sequenced material came from liver tumor tissue from sampling region 3. The subset denotes: tumor region T3, left-lateral pole. The receptor set was obtained from a man between 35 and 55 years old with primary liver carcinoma and hepatitis B virus infection.

This chain joins TRBV11-2 and TRBJ1-5; D is possibly TRBD1 (5 bases). Looked up from germline, CDR1 is SGHAT and CDR2 is FQNNGV. The CDR3 spans 13 residues. The V end lost 1 base, the J end lost 15 bases, and 16 bases lay between the germline ends. CDR3 bases: TGTGCCAGCAGCTTAGGGACAAATCAGCCCAGGCATTTT. It codes for CASSLGTNQPRHF. The full variable domain, rest sourced from reference TRBV11-2 and TRBJ1-5, is EAGVAQSPRYKIIEKRQSVAFWCNPISGHATLYWYQQILGQGPKLLIQFQNNGVVDDSQLPKDRFSAERLKGVDSTLKIQPAKLEDSAVYLCASSLGTNQPRHFGDGTRLSIL.

This clonotype was counted a few times. This may be a read error, as it is one base from a much larger clone. This chain connects TRBV28 to TRBJ2-3, with D hard to call. This CDR3 region has 14 residues. From germline, CDR1 is MDHEN and CDR2 SYDVKM. In DNA, the CDR3 is TGTGCCAGCAGCATCCCCAGCAGGCCGGATATGCAGTATTTT. This gives the protein CASSIPSRPDMQYF.

On this clonotype: The limits of the CDR3 on the DNA are not certain, so only TCRdb's listed CDR3 is given. This sequence joins TRBV29-1 and TRBJ1-3; TRBD1, the D gene given by the table, was not confirmed from the DNA. The CDR3 spans 12 residues, counting both ends. CDR1 and CDR2 (germline): SQVTM, ANQGSEA. CDR3 sequence: CRVVAGGNTIYF.

About this clonotype: The junction does not match germline at one end; this may be a read error. The rearrangement uses TRBV9 and TRBJ2-3; D ambiguous. The CDR3 loop spans 14 amino acids. Germline lookup yields CDR1 SGDLS and CDR2 YYNGEE. CDR3 sequence: CASSVGVAVDTQYF. In DNA form, the CDR3 reads TGTGCCAGCAGCGTAGGAGTGGCGGTAGATACCCAGTATTTT.

As regards this clonotype: Likely a read error: the CDR3 ends without its conserved phenylalanine or tryptophan. V and J are TRBV29-1 and TRBJ2-1; no reliable D call. V was cut by 7 bases and J by 8 bases, with 21 bases left in between. The germline V gene has CDR1 SQVTM and CDR2 ANQGSEA. The CDR3 runs to 14 residues. The CDR3 sequence is CSAYKTRGGDEQFS. The CDR3 coding sequence is TGCAGCGCCTATAAGACCAGAGGCGGCGATGAGCAGTTCTCC.

With respect to this clonotype: One end of the junction is discordant with germline, which a read error may explain. V gene TRBV4-2 combines with J gene TRBJ2-1; 10 nucleotides agree with TRBD1. The CDR3 spans 16 residues. Germline V gives CDR1 LGHNA, CDR2 YNFKEQ. CDR3: CASSHAGGQGSNVQFF. CDR3 bases: TGTGCCAGTAGCCATGCCGGGGGACAGGGGAGCAATGTGCAGTTCTTC.

Of note for this clonotype: Mismatch with germline at one junction end may stem from a read error. This chain joins TRBV5-1 and TRBJ1-5; 8 bases line up with TRBD1. The CDR3 has 16 amino acids. From germline, CDR1 is SGHRS and CDR2 YFSETQ. The CDR3 nucleotides are TGCGCCAGCAGTTGGGGGGAACAGGGGGTAAATCAGCCCCGGCATTTT. The encoded protein is CASSWGEQGVNQPRHF.

Note on this clonotype: The germline gene is not matched at one end of the junction; a read error may be the cause. This chain joins TRBV11-2 and TRBJ2-1; D is possibly TRBD2 (5 bases). The CDR3 has 14 residues. The germline CDR1 and CDR2 sequences are SGHAT and FQNNGV. The CDR3 sequence is CASSLSSMEHEQFF. For the CDR3, the DNA is TGTGCCAGCAGCTTGTCTAGCATGGAGCATGAGCAATTCTTC.

About this clonotype itself: This is likely a read error, given that the CDR3 carries no conserved phenylalanine or tryptophan at its end. This rearrangement joins TRBV4-1 to TRBJ2-5; 7 bases map to TRBD2. Germline values: CDR1 MGHRA, CDR2 YSYEKL. This CDR3 has 18 amino acids. The CDR3 is CTSSSSRGPASGQETQYL. CDR3 nucleotides: TGCACCAGCAGCTCTTCACGAGGCCCCGCTAGCGGCCAAGAGACCCAGTACTTA.

To note about this clonotype: Mismatch with germline at one junction end may stem from a read error. The chain uses TRBV11-2 and TRBJ2-5, with a weak D call TRBD2 (6 bases). This CDR3 comprises 17 residues. Germline V gene data show CDR1 as SGHAT and CDR2 as FQNNGV. The CDR3 sequence: CPSSLYPKVAAQETQYF. The CDR3 DNA reads as TGTCCCAGCAGCTTATACCCGAAGGTAGCGGCACAAGAGACCCAGTACTTC.

Concerning this clonotype itself: At one end, the junction sequence differs from germline, possibly due to a read error. V usage is TRBV29-1 and J usage is TRBJ2-2; D is perhaps TRBD1 (6 bases). CDR1 is SQVTM, CDR2 ANQGSEA, per germline. The CDR3 is 12 residues long. The CDR3 DNA sequence: TGCAGCGTCCGAAGGGGGACCGGGGAGCTATTTTTT. This translates into CSVRRGTGELFF.

Sample share makes this clonotype medium-sized (0.01 to 0.1%). The genes are TRBV28 and TRBJ2-1; TRBD2 agrees at 8 bases. Germline lookup yields CDR1 MDHEN and CDR2 SYDVKM. The CDR3 totals 13 residues. The trim removed 8 bases at V and 6 bases at J, leaving 6 bases unmatched. The CDR3 DNA sequence: TGTGCCAGCTGGATACGGGGGGGCAATGAGCAGTTCTTC. This codes for CASWIRGGNEQFF.

On this clonotype itself: At one end, the junction sequence differs from germline, possibly due to a read error. This chain joins TRBV7-3 and TRBJ2-3; perhaps D is TRBD1 or TRBD2 (5 bases each). The V gene's germline CDR1 is SGHTA and CDR2 FQGTGA. The CDR3 has 15 residues. The CDR3 spells CVSSLGAFSIDAQYF. In DNA, the CDR3 is TGTGTCAGCAGCCTCGGGGCTTTTAGCATAGATGCGCAGTATTTT.

As regards this clonotype: A read error may account for a junction end that differs from germline. The chain is built from TRBV6-5 and TRBJ2-7; TRBD2 agrees at 9 bases. The CDR3 has 16 residues. Germline V gives CDR1 MNHEY, CDR2 SVGAGI. The CDR3 region is CACKGGPSGDTYEQYF. CDR3 nucleotide sequence: TGTGCCTGCAAGGGGGGTCCTAGCGGGGATACCTACGAACAGTACTTC.

This sequence joins TRBV6-6 and TRBJ1-1, with a weak D call TRBD1 (6 bases). The CDR3 has 13 amino acids. The germline V and J ends were trimmed by 8 bases and 5 bases, with 15 bases remaining between them. CDR1 and CDR2 (germline): MNHNY, SVGAGI (reference sequence). The CDR3 DNA follows: TGTGCCAGCTGTACAAGGGGGACTACTGAAGCTTTCTTT. It is translated as CASCTRGTTEAFF.

To note about this clonotype: At one of its ends the junction is not consistent with the germline gene, which may arise from a read error. This rearrangement joins TRBV12-3 or TRBV12-4 to TRBJ2-1, with no clear D. The CDR3 has 11 residues. The CDR3, as DNA: TGTGCCAGCAGTCACGCGGCTAGTAATCTCTTC. It is translated as CASSHAASNLF.

As concerns this clonotype: The conserved final phenylalanine or tryptophan is absent from the CDR3, which likely points to a read error. The limits of the CDR3 on the DNA are not certain, so only TCRdb's listed CDR3 is given. This chain uses TRBV11-2 with TRBJ2-7; the D segment call TRBD1 is taken from the table without a DNA check. The CDR3 spans 16 residues, counting both ends. The germline V gene has CDR1 SGHAT and CDR2 FQNNGV. The CDR3 loop reads CASSPRWGRATYEQYS.

As concerns this clonotype: The conserved final phenylalanine or tryptophan is absent from the CDR3, which likely points to a read error. This chain uses TRBV6-2 or TRBV6-3 with TRBJ2-1, with 9 positions matching TRBD2. V lost 7 bases to trimming and J lost 10 bases; unmatched junction nucleotides: 8. CDR3 size: 13 residues. Germline V gene sequence: CDR1 MNHEY, CDR2 SVGEGT. CDR3 protein: CASKRSGRTEQFL. In DNA, the CDR3 is TGTGCCAGCAAGAGAAGCGGGAGGACCGAGCAGTTCTTA.

The rearrangement joins TRBV29-1 to TRBJ2-5, with D tentatively TRBD2 (6 bases). Germline V lookup: CDR1 SQVTM, CDR2 ANQGSEA. The CDR3 is made up of 16 amino acids. V was trimmed by 7 bases and J by 14 bases, leaving 35 bases between them. Written as DNA, the CDR3 is TGCAGCGCCATGACATCTGGGACTGGCACTCCCTACGAGCGATACTTC. Translation: CSAMTSGTGTPYERYF.

With respect to this clonotype: One end of the junction fails to match germline, which may point to a read error. This chain links TRBV12-3 or TRBV12-4 with TRBJ2-6, with no clear D. CDR3 size: 13 residues. The CDR3 sequence is CASTISRASVLTF. CDR3 coding DNA: TGTGCCAGCACCATCTCTAGGGCCAGCGTCCTGACTTTC.

This rearrangement joins TRBV6-2 or TRBV6-3 to TRBJ2-3, with D hard to call. Trimming took 4 bases from V and 6 from J, leaving 8 bases between them. Germline V gene data show CDR1 as MNHEY and CDR2 as SVGEGT. The CDR3 loop spans 12 amino acids. CDR3 nucleotides: TGTGCCAGCAGTTTTAACACGGATACGCAGTATTTT. It translates to CASSFNTDTQYF.

On this clonotype: The conserved closing phenylalanine or tryptophan is absent in this CDR3, likely reflecting a read error. The chain recombines TRBV11-2 with TRBJ2-3; TRBD2 aligns across 12 bases. The CDR3 is 19 amino acids. V shed 7 bases and J 4 bases; nucleotides not matched to a gene: 18. Germline V lookup: CDR1 SGHAT, CDR2 FQNNGV. The CDR3 spells CASIRLPRLAGERADTQYC. As DNA, the CDR3 is TGTGCCAGCATCCGATTGCCGAGACTAGCGGGAGAGAGGGCAGATACGCAGTATTGT.